The rows below give T cell receptor beta chains drawn from one sample of a study of control samples from healthy donors and cancer patients. The method was immunoSEQ multiplex PCR; TCRdb's version includes in-frame clones alone and lacks a portion of them. Of some 100,000 clones listed, around 80% are singletons. Sequencing was performed on blood. Receptors originate from a woman younger than 45 in good health. Each CDR3 is given with its conserved first and last residue. A D gene is named only where the DNA matches it firmly. Not every row has a clone size; where given, it reads once, few, many or a size class.

D: TRBD1
size: .
J: TRBJ1-5
V: TRBV2
DNA: TGTGCCACTGGGGGGGACAGGTCTTTACCTAGCAATCAGCCCCAGCATTTT
CDR3: CATGGDRSLPSNQPQHF

D: .
size: .
J: TRBJ2-5
V: TRBV3-1/TRBV3-2
DNA: TGTGCCAGCAGCCTTCGGGGGGCTGGAGAGACCCAGTACTTC
CDR3: CASSLRGAGETQYF

D: .
size: .
J: TRBJ1-1
V: TRBV5-6
DNA: TGTGCCAGCAGCTTGGATGGGAGGGGGAAGACTGAAGCTTTCTTT
CDR3: CASSLDGRGKTEAFF

D: TRBD2
size: .
J: TRBJ2-7
V: TRBV30
DNA: TGTGCCTGGAGATCGTCCCGCGGGGGGGCCTACGAGCAGTACTTC
CDR3: CAWRSSRGGAYEQYF

D: .
size: few
J: TRBJ1-2
V: TRBV19
DNA: TGTGCCAGTAGCCCGTACAGGTATGGCTACACCTTC
CDR3: CASSPYRYGYTF

D: TRBD1
size: .
J: TRBJ2-2
V: TRBV6-2/TRBV6-3
DNA: TGTGCCAGCAGTTACGGGACAGGGGCCGGGGAGCTGTTTTTT
CDR3: CASSYGTGAGELFF

D: .
size: .
J: TRBJ1-1
V: TRBV3-1/TRBV3-2
DNA: TGTGCCAGCAGCGGACGGGGAGGGACTGAAGCTTTCTTT
CDR3: CASSGRGGTEAFF

D: .
size: .
J: TRBJ2-2
V: TRBV7-7
DNA: TGTGCTAGCAGTCCAGCCGGGCCTCTGGTCGGGGAGCTGTTTTTT
CDR3: CASSPAGPLVGELFF

D: .
size: few
J: TRBJ2-3
V: TRBV4-3
DNA: TGCGCCAGCAGCCAAGACGTGGAAACGCAGTATTTT
CDR3: CASSQDVETQYF

D: .
size: .
J: TRBJ1-1
V: TRBV11-2
DNA: TGTGCCAGCACCCCAAGGAGCCAGCCGAACACTGAAGCTTTCTTT
CDR3: CASTPRSQPNTEAFF

D: .
size: few
J: TRBJ2-7
V: TRBV11-2
DNA: TGTGCCAGCAGCTCTACCGGAGGGACCTACTACGAGCAGTACTTC
CDR3: CASSSTGGTYYEQYF

D: .
size: .
J: TRBJ1-5
V: TRBV12-3/TRBV12-4
DNA: TGTGCCAGCAGTTGGGCAAATCAGCCCCAGCATTTT
CDR3: CASSWANQPQHF

D: .
size: .
J: TRBJ1-2
V: TRBV6-5
DNA: TGTGCCAGCAGTTACTCCAAGCGGGATCTTTTAGGCTACACCTTC
CDR3: CASSYSKRDLLGYTF

D: TRBD2
size: .
J: TRBJ2-5
V: TRBV4-2
DNA: TGTGCCAGCAGCCACACAGTAGCGGGGATGGATCGTGGGACCCAGTACTTC
CDR3: CASSHTVAGMDRGTQYF

D: TRBD1
size: .
J: TRBJ1-4
V: TRBV7-9
DNA: TGTGCCAGCAGCTTAGCGCATGAGAGGGGGCGGTCTAATGAAAAACTGTTTTTT
CDR3: CASSLAHERGRSNEKLFF

D: TRBD2
size: .
J: TRBJ2-1
V: TRBV5-1
DNA: TGCGCCAGCAGCCGTATCGGACTAGCGGGGGTTAAAACCTCCTACAATGAGCAGTTCTTC
CDR3: CASSRIGLAGVKTSYNEQFF

D: .
size: few
J: TRBJ1-1
V: TRBV7-2
DNA: TGTGCCAGCTCGATGTGGGGTACTGAAGCTTTCTTT
CDR3: CASSMWGTEAFF

D: .
size: .
J: TRBJ1-4
V: TRBV2
DNA: TGTGCCAGCACAGAAACAGGGACTTTAGATGAAAAACTGTTTTTT
CDR3: CASTETGTLDEKLFF

D: .
size: .
J: TRBJ2-2
V: TRBV2
DNA: TGTGCCAGCAGTGAAGGAGGAAACGCCGGGGAGCTGTTTTTT
CDR3: CASSEGGNAGELFF

D: .
size: .
J: TRBJ2-3
V: TRBV5-1
DNA: TGCGCCAGCAATGGGGGCACAGATACGCAGTATTTT
CDR3: CASNGGTDTQYF

D: .
size: once
J: TRBJ2-7
V: TRBV2
DNA: TGTGCCAGCAGCGGTAACTACGAGCAGTACTTC
CDR3: CASSGNYEQYF

D: TRBD2
size: .
J: TRBJ2-3
V: TRBV6-2/TRBV6-3
DNA: TGTGCCAGCAGCCCGGGACTAGCGTCTAGCACAGATACGCAGTATTTT
CDR3: CASSPGLASSTDTQYF

D: .
size: few
J: TRBJ1-1
V: TRBV6-9
DNA: TGTGCCAGCAGTTACCCCAATTGCACTGAAGCTTTCTTT
CDR3: CASSYPNCTEAFF

D: TRBD2
size: .
J: TRBJ2-3
V: TRBV30
DNA: TGTGCCTGGAGTGTAGCGCGCCGGGGGGGCCTTCCGTATTTT
CDR3: CAWSVARRGGLPYF

D: TRBD2
size: .
J: TRBJ2-5
V: TRBV6-5
DNA: TGTGCCAGCAGCCGAGCGGGGGGAGAGACCCAGTACTTC
CDR3: CASSRAGGETQYF

D: TRBD2
size: few
J: TRBJ2-3
V: TRBV5-1
DNA: TGCGCCAGCAGCTTGCGTGGACTAGGTACAGATACGCAGTATTTT
CDR3: CASSLRGLGTDTQYF

D: TRBD1
size: .
J: TRBJ1-1
V: TRBV6-5
DNA: TGTGCCAGCACCCGGACAGGGCCCATGAACACTGAAGCTTTCTTT
CDR3: CASTRTGPMNTEAFF

D: TRBD1
size: .
J: TRBJ1-2
V: TRBV2
DNA: TGTGCCAGCAGGCCATACGGAGACAGGGCAGTCAGTAACTATGGCTACACCTTC
CDR3: CASRPYGDRAVSNYGYTF

D: .
size: .
J: TRBJ2-7
V: TRBV4-2
DNA: TGTGCCAGCAGCCAAGATCGGGGTAGCTCCTACGAGCAGTACTTC
CDR3: CASSQDRGSSYEQYF

D: .
size: .
J: TRBJ1-2
V: TRBV3-1/TRBV3-2
DNA: TGTGCCAGCAGCCAAGAACGGAGGACGGTTCCCTATGGCTACACCTTC
CDR3: CASSQERRTVPYGYTF

D: .
size: .
J: TRBJ1-2
V: TRBV30
DNA: TGTGCCTGGACTCGGGGCTCTGGCTACACCTTC
CDR3: CAWTRGSGYTF

D: .
size: .
J: TRBJ1-4
V: TRBV4-3
DNA: TGCGCCAGCAGCAAAGGGAGCAGACTAGCAACTAATGAAAAACTGTTTTTT
CDR3: CASSKGSRLATNEKLFF

D: .
size: .
J: TRBJ1-5
V: TRBV3-1/TRBV3-2
DNA: TGTGCCAGCAGCCAAGGTGCGGGCAATCAGCCCCAGCATTTT
CDR3: CASSQGAGNQPQHF

D: .
size: .
J: TRBJ1-2
V: TRBV6-5
DNA: TGTGCCAGCAGTAGGCGGGCAGTGGCAGGCTACACCTTC
CDR3: CASSRRAVAGYTF

D: .
size: once
J: TRBJ1-1
V: TRBV5-1
DNA: TGCGCCAGCTCACGAACAGGAGGGAACACTGAAGCTTTCTTT
CDR3: CASSRTGGNTEAFF

D: .
size: .
J: TRBJ1-6
V: TRBV9
DNA: TGTGCCAGCAGCGTTGGATCCAATTATAATTCACCCCTCCACTTT
CDR3: CASSVGSNYNSPLHF

D: TRBD1
size: few
J: TRBJ1-2
V: TRBV5-1
DNA: TGCGCCAGCAGGAGGGACAGGGTGGACTATGGCTACACCTTC
CDR3: CASRRDRVDYGYTF

D: TRBD1
size: few
J: TRBJ1-5
V: TRBV7-2
DNA: TGTGCCAGCAGCCGGGACAGTTCGCCCCAGCATTTT
CDR3: CASSRDSSPQHF

D: .
size: .
J: TRBJ2-1
V: TRBV5-1
DNA: TGCGCCAGCAGCCAGCTTACAGGGGACTACTACAATGAGCAGTTCTTC
CDR3: CASSQLTGDYYNEQFF

D: .
size: once
J: TRBJ1-2
V: TRBV30
DNA: TGTGCCTGCGGCAGGGCGGTTCGATATGGCTACACCTTC
CDR3: CACGRAVRYGYTF

D: .
size: .
J: TRBJ1-2
V: TRBV29-1
DNA: TGCAGCGCCGGCGACAGATCTAACTATGGCTACACCTTC
CDR3: CSAGDRSNYGYTF

D: .
size: .
J: TRBJ2-3
V: TRBV9
DNA: TGTGCCAGCAGCGCGTCGGGGACGAGCACAGATACGCAGTATTTT
CDR3: CASSASGTSTDTQYF

D: .
size: .
J: TRBJ1-1
V: TRBV27
DNA: TGTGCCAGCAGGCCTACCCCTGGGGGTATGAACACTGAAGCTTTCTTT
CDR3: CASRPTPGGMNTEAFF

D: .
size: .
J: TRBJ1-1
V: TRBV2
DNA: TGTGCCAACTGTCGGGGCCCTAACACTGAAGCTTTCTTT
CDR3: CANCRGPNTEAFF

D: TRBD1
size: .
J: TRBJ1-1
V: TRBV7-9
DNA: TGTGCCAGCAGCTTTACAGGGGGCGCGGGGACTGAAGCTTTCTTT
CDR3: CASSFTGGAGTEAFF

D: .
size: .
J: TRBJ2-1
V: TRBV9
DNA: TGTGCCAGCAGCGGAAGTACTAGTGATGAGCAGTTCTTC
CDR3: CASSGSTSDEQFF

D: TRBD1
size: .
J: TRBJ1-1
V: TRBV7-3
DNA: TGTGCCAGCAGGAGACAGGGTCTGAACACTGAAGCTTTCTTT
CDR3: CASRRQGLNTEAFF

D: .
size: .
J: TRBJ1-3
V: TRBV2
DNA: TGTGCCAGCACCATGCTGGGGGGTTCCTCTGGAAACACCATATATTTT
CDR3: CASTMLGGSSGNTIYF

D: .
size: .
J: TRBJ1-5
V: TRBV15
DNA: TGTGCCACCAGCAGACAACGGGGCGCGGATAGCAATCAGCCCCAGCATTTT
CDR3: CATSRQRGADSNQPQHF

D: .
size: .
J: TRBJ1-1
V: TRBV19
DNA: TGTGCCAGTAGTCAACGGAACACTGAAGCTTTCTTT
CDR3: CASSQRNTEAFF

D: .
size: .
J: TRBJ2-3
V: TRBV14
DNA: TGTGCCAGCAGCCAATGGGACCCGGGAGCCACGCAGTATTTT
CDR3: CASSQWDPGATQYF

D: .
size: .
J: TRBJ2-2
V: TRBV19
DNA: TGTGCCAGTAGTATAGGGGTTTGGGGGGCGAGGAACGGGGAGCTGTTTTTT
CDR3: CASSIGVWGARNGELFF

D: .
size: .
J: TRBJ2-7
V: TRBV2
DNA: TGTGCCAGCTGGACAGCTACCTACGAGCAGTACTTC
CDR3: CASWTATYEQYF